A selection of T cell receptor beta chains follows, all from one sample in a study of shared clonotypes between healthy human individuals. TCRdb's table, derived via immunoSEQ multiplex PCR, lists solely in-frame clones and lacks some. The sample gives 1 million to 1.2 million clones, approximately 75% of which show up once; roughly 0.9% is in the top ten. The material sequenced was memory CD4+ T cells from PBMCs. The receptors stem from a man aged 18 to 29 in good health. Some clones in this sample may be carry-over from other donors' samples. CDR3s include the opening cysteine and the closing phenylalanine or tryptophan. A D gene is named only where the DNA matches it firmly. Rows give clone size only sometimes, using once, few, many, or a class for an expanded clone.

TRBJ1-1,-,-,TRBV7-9,TGTGCCAGCAGCTTTGATACAAGTGAAGCTTTCTTT,CASSFDTSEAFF
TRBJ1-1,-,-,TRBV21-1,TGTGCCAGCAGCAACAGGGGGCCTACACCCATTAAGGAGGGCACTGAAGCTTTCTTT,CASSNRGPTPIKEGTEAFF
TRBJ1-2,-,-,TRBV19,TGTGCCAGTAGTATCACGGGGGATCACTATGGCTACACCTTC,CASSITGDHYGYTF
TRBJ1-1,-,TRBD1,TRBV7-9,TGTGCCAGCAGCTTAGAAAGGGGGCTTAACACTGAAGCTTTCTTT,CASSLERGLNTEAFF
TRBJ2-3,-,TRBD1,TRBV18,TGTGCCAGCTCACCGACAGGACAGGGGTGGGGTACGCAGTATTTT,CASSPTGQGWGTQYF
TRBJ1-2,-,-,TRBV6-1,TGTGCCAGCCATAACCCCATTTTGGCTAACTATGGCTACACCTTC,CASHNPILANYGYTF
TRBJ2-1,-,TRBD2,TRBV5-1,TGCGCCAGCAGCCCAATAGCGGGATCGGTCTCCAATGAGCAGTTCTTC,CASSPIAGSVSNEQFF
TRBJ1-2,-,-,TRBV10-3,TGTGCCATCAGTGCGGACCTTACGGAAGGCACCTTC,CAISADLTEGTF
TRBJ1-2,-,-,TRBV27,TGTGCCAGCAGTTTCGCACAACAGGGTCGCTATGGCTACACCTTC,CASSFAQQGRYGYTF
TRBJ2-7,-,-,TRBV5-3,TGTGCCAGAAGCTTGTGTTCCAGGGCCGATTGCTCCTACGAGCAGTACTTC,CARSLCSRADCSYEQYF
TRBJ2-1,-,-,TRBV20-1,TGCAGTGCGGCTAGCCGGAATGAGCAGTTCTTC,CSAASRNEQFF
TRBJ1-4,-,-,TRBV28,TGTGCCAGCAGTTTATTCTCAACTAATGAAAAACTGTTTTTT,CASSLFSTNEKLFF
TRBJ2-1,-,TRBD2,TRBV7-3,TGTGCCAGCAGCTTATATTCCCTAGCGGGAGGGGTAAATGAGCAGTTCTTC,CASSLYSLAGGVNEQFF
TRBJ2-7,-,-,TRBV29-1,TGCAGCGTCGGGAATACAACTACAGGGTCGCGCGAGCAGTACTTC,CSVGNTTTGSREQYF
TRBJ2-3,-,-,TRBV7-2,TGTGCCAGCAGCTTATCATGGGCAGGGAGCACAGATACGCAGTATTTT,CASSLSWAGSTDTQYF
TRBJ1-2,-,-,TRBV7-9,TGTGCCAGCAGCCCTGACAGCGTCTATGGCTACACCTTC,CASSPDSVYGYTF
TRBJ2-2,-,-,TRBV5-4,TGTGCCAGCAGCTCATCGCGTGGGGTCGCCGGGGAGCTGTTTTTT,CASSSSRGVAGELFF
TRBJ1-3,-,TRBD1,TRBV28,TGTGCCAGCAGAGCAGGGGGCGGTGGAAACACCATATATTTT,CASRAGGGGNTIYF
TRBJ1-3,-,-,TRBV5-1,TGCGCCAGCAGCTATGACGGGGGATATGGAAACACCATATATTTT,CASSYDGGYGNTIYF
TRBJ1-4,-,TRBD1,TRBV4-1,TGCGCCAGCAGCCGACCGGACAGGGGGGGTGAAAAACTGTTTTTT,CASSRPDRGGEKLFF
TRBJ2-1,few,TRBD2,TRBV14,TGTGCCAGCAGCCAGGCTAGCGGGATCGGCAATGAGCAGTTCTTC,CASSQASGIGNEQFF
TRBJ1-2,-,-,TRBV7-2,TGTGCCAGCAGCCTCCTTCCGGGACAATCTAACTATGGCTACACCTTC,CASSLLPGQSNYGYTF
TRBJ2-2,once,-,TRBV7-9,TGTGCCAGCAGCCCCGCCTGGGTCACCGGGGAGCTGTTTTTT,CASSPAWVTGELFF
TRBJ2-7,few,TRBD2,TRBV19,TGTGCCAGTAGTAGTAGCGGGACGATCAACGAGCAGTACTTC,CASSSSGTINEQYF
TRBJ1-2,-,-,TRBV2,TGTGCCAGCAGTGAAGACAGCACCTATGGCTACACCTTC,CASSEDSTYGYTF
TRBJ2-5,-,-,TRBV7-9,TGTGCCAGCAGCTTAGGCTCAAGGGTCCAAGAGACCCAGTACTTC,CASSLGSRVQETQYF
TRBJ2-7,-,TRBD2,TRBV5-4,TGTGCCAGCAGCTTAGGTAGCGGGAGTACCGAGCAGTACTTC,CASSLGSGSTEQYF
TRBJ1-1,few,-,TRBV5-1,TGCGCCAGCAGCTTGGTGGGGTACTCGACAGCTTTCTTT,CASSLVGYSTAFF